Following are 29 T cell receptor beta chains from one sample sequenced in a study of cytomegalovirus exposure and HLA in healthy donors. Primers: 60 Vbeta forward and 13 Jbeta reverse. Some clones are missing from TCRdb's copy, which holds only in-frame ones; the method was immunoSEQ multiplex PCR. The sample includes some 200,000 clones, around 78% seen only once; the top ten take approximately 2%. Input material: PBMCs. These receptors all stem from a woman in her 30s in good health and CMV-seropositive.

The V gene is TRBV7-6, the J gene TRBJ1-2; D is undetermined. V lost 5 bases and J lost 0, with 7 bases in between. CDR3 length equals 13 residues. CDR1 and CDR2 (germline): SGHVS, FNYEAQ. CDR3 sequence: CASSPIANYGYTF. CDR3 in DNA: TGTGCCAGCAGCCCAATAGCTAACTATGGCTACACCTTC.

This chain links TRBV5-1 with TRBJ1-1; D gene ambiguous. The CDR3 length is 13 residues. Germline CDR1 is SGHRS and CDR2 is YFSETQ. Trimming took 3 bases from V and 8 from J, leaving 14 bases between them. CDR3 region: CASSSYPGREAFF. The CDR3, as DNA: TGCGCCAGCAGCTCTTACCCCGGGAGAGAAGCTTTCTTT.

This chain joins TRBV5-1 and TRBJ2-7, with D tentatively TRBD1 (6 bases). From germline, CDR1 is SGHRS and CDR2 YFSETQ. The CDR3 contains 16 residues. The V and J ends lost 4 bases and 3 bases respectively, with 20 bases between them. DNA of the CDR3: TGCGCCAGCAGCCTTGCCTCCAGGGGTCCGGTCTACGAGCAGTACTTC. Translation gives CASSLASRGPVYEQYF.

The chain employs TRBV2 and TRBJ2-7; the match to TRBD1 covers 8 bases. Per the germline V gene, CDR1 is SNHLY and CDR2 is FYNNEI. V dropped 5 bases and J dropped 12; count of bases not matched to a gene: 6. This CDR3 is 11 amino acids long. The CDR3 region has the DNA TGTGCCAGCAGTCTCGGACAGGGCCCGTACTTC. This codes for CASSLGQGPYF.

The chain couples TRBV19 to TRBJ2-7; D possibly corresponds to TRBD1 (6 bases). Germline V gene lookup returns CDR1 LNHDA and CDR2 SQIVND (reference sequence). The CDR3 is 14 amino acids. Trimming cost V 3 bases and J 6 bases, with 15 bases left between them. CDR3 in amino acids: CASSMVQGGTEQYF. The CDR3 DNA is TGTGCCAGTAGTATGGTACAGGGTGGGACCGAGCAGTACTTC.

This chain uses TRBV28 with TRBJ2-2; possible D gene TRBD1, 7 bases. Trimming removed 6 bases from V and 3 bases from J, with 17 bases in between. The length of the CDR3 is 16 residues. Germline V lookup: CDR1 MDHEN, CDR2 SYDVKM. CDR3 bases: TGTGCCAGCAGCCAGACAGGGCGGGGACACACCGGGGAGCTGTTTTTT. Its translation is CASSQTGRGHTGELFF.

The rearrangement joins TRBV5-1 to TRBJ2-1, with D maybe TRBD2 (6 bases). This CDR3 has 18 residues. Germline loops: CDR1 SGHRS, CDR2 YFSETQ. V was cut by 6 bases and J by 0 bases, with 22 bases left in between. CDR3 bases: TGCGCCAGCACCATTGGGGGGATAGCGTCTAGCTCCTACAATGAGCAGTTCTTC. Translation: CASTIGGIASSSYNEQFF.

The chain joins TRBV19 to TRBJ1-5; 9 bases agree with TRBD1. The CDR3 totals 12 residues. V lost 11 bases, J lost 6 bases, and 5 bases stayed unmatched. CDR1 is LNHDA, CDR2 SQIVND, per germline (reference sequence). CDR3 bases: TGTGCCGCCCAGACAGGGGGTCAGCCCCAGCATTTT. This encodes CAAQTGGQPQHF.

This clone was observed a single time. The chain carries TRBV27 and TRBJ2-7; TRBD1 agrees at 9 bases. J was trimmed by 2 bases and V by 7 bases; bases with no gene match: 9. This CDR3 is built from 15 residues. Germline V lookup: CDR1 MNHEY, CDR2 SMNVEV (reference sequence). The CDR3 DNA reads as TGTGCCAGCAACCCCGGGACAGGGATACCCTACGAGCAGTACTTC. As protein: CASNPGTGIPYEQYF.

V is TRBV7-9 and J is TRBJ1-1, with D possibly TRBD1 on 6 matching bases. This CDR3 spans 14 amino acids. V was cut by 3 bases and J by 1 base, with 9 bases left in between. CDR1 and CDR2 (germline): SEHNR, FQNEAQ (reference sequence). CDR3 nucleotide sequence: TGTGCCAGCAGCTTTGGACAGTCGAACACTGAAGCTTTCTTT. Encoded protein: CASSFGQSNTEAFF.

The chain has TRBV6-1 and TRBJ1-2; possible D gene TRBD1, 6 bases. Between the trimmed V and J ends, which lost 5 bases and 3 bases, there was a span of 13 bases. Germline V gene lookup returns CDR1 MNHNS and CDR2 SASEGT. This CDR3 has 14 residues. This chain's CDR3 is CASSLQGRDYGYTF. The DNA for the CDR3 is TGTGCCAGCAGTCTACAGGGTAGGGACTATGGCTACACCTTC.

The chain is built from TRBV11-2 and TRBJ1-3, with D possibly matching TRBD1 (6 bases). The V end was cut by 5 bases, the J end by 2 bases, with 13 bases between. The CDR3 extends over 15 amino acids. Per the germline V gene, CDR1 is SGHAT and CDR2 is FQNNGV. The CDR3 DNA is TGTGCCAGCAGCCTACAGGGTTTCGCTGGAAACACCATATATTTT. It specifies CASSLQGFAGNTIYF.

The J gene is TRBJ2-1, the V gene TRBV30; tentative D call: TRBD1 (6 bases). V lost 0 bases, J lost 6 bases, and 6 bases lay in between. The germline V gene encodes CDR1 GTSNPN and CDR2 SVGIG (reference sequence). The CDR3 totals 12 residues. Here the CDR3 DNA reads TGTGCCTGGAGTGTGGGGGCCAATGAGCAGTTCTTC. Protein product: CAWSVGANEQFF.

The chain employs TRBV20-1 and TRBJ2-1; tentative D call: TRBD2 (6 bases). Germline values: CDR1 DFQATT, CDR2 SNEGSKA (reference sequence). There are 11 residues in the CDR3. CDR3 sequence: CGGSSYNEQFF. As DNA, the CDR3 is TGCGGGGGGAGTTCCTACAATGAGCAGTTCTTC.

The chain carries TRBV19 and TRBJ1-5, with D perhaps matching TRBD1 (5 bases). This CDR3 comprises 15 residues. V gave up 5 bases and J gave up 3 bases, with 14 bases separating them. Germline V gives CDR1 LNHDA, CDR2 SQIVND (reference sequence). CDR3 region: CASSPIPTDNQPQHF. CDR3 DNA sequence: TGTGCCAGTAGTCCAATCCCGACAGACAATCAGCCCCAGCATTTT.

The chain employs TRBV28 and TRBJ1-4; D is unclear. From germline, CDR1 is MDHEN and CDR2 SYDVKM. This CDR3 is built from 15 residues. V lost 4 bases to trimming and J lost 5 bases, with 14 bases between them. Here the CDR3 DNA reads TGTGCCAGCAGTTCGCTCGAAGGAGGGAATGAAAAACTGTTTTTT. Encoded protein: CASSSLEGGNEKLFF.

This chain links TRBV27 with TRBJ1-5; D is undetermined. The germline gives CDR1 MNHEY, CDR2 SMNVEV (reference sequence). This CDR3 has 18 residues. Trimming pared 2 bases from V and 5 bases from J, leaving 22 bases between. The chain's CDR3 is CASSLPISFGRFDQPQHF. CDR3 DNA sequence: TGTGCCAGCAGTTTACCTATATCGTTTGGCAGGTTCGATCAGCCCCAGCATTTT.

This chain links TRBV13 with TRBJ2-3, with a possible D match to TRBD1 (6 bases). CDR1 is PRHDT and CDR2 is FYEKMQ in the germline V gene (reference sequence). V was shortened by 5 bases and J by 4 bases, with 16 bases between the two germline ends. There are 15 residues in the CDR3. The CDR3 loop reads CASSPSAGAADTQYF. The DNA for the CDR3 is TGTGCCAGCAGCCCCTCGGCAGGGGCGGCAGATACGCAGTATTTT.

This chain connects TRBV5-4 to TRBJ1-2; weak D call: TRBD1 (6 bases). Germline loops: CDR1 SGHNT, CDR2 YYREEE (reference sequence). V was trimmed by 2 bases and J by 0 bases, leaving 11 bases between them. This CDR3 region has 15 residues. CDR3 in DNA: TGTGCCAGCAGCTTTCCGACAGGCTCTAACTATGGCTACACCTTC. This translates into CASSFPTGSNYGYTF.

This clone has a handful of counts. CDR3: CASSQERPSGLGAHIENIQYF. CDR3 nucleotides: TGCGCCAGCAGCCAAGAGAGGCCTAGCGGGTTAGGGGCCCATATCGAAAACATTCAGTACTTC. The chain links TRBV4-3 to TRBJ2-4; 8 bases are shared with TRBD2. The J segment lost 5 bases and the V segment lost 0 bases, leaving 21 bases of the junction unmatched. The germline V gene has CDR1 LGHNA and CDR2 YSLEER. The CDR3 spans 21 residues.

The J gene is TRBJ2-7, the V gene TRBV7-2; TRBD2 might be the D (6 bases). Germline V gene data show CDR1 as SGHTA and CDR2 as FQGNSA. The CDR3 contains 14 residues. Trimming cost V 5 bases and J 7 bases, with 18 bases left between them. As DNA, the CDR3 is TGTGCCAGCAGCCCGGTCCTACTCGGGGGAGAGCAGTACTTC. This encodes CASSPVLLGGEQYF.

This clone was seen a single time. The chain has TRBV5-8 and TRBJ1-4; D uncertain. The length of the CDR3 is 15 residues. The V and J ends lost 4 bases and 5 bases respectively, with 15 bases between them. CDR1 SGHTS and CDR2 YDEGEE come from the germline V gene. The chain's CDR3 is CASSRREPSNEKLFF. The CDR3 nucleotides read TGTGCCAGCAGCCGACGGGAGCCCTCAAATGAAAAACTGTTTTTT.

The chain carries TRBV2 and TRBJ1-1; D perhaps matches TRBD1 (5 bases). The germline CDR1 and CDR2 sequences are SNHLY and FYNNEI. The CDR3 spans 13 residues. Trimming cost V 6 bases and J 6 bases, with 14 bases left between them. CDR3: CASRAGSLSEAFF. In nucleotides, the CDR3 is TGTGCCAGCAGGGCAGGGTCCCTCTCTGAAGCTTTCTTT.

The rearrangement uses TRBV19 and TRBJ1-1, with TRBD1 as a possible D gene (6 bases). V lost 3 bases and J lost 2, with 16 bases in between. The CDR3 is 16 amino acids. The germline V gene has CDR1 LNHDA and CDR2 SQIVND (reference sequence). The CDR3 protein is CASSILTGRGNTEAFF. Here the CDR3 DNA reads TGTGCCAGTAGTATCCTTACAGGGAGGGGAAACACTGAAGCTTTCTTT.

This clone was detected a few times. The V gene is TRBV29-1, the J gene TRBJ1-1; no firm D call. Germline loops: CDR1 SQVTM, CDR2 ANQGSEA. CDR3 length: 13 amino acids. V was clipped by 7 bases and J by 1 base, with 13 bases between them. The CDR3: CSARGSENTEAFF. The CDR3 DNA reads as TGCAGCGCCAGAGGGAGCGAGAACACTGAAGCTTTCTTT.

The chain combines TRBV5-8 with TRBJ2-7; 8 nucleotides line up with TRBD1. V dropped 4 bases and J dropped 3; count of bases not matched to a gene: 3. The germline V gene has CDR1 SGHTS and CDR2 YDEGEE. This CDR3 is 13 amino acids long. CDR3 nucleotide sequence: TGTGCCAGCAGCCGGGACAGGTTCTACGAGCAGTACTTC. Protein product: CASSRDRFYEQYF.

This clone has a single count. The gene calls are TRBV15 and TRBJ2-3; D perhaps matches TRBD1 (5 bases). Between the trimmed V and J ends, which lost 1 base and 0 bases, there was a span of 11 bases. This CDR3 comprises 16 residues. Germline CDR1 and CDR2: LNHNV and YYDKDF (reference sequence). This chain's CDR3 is CATSRGSGLSTDTQYF. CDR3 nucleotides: TGTGCCACCAGCAGAGGCTCAGGGCTGAGCACAGATACGCAGTATTTT.

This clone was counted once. Written as DNA, the CDR3 is TGTGCCAGCAGTCCCGGGACACCTGGAAACACCATATATTTT. Its protein product is CASSPGTPGNTIYF. The chain employs TRBV28 and TRBJ1-3, with D possibly TRBD1 on 6 matching bases. This CDR3 has 14 amino acids. V lost 5 bases to trimming and J lost 2 bases, with 10 bases between them. Germline values: CDR1 MDHEN, CDR2 SYDVKM. The full variable domain, with the rest looked up from reference TRBV28 and TRBJ1-3, is DVKVTQSSRYLVKRTGEKVFLECVQDMDHENMFWYRQDPGLGLRLIYFSYDVKMKEKGDIPEGYSVSREKKERFSLILESASTNQTSMYLCASSPGTPGNTIYFGEGSWLTVV.

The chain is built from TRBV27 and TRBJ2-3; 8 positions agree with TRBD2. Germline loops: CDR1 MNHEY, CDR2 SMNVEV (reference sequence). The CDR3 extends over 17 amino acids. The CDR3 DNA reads TGTGGCGCCCGTGGCCCGACTAGCGAAAGGATGACAGATACGCAGTATTTT. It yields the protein CGARGPTSERMTDTQYF.